One and the same sample provided the 28 T cell receptor beta chains below, sequenced in a study of CD8 T cells in ankylosing spondylitis. Broader study findings: It appeared that ankylosing spondylitis blood was characterized by a TCR beta motif of about eight highly homologous variants.

TCRdb re-derived calls from the 5' RACE reads in MiXCR, one entry per CDR3 protein. The table records more than 600,000 distinct CDR3 sequences, 15% to 20% of them present only once. Their antigens are not known. Sequenced input: blood, either unsorted or a sorted T cell fraction (not recorded which). Source of these receptors: a male donor with ankylosing spondylitis.

There are a few counts of this clonotype. The chain has TRBV5-1 and TRBJ2-7; TRBD2 matches at 10 bases. The CDR3 runs to 15 residues. The germline V gene encodes CDR1 SGHRS and CDR2 YFSETQ. The ends lost 0 bases at V and 2 bases at J; junction bases unmatched: 2. DNA of the CDR3: TGCGCCAGCAGCTTGGCCACTAGCGGGGCCTACGAGCAGTACTTC. Its translation: CASSLATSGAYEQYF.

This clonotype was observed a few times. V is TRBV6-2 or TRBV6-3 and J is TRBJ2-5; 8 bases are a match to TRBD1. The trim removed 7 bases at V and 4 bases at J, leaving 11 bases unmatched. The germline V gene encodes CDR1 MNHEY and CDR2 SVGEGT. The CDR3 consists of 15 residues. The CDR3 region is CASTTDREYRETQYF. The CDR3 DNA is TGTGCCAGCACTACGGACAGGGAGTACCGAGAGACCCAGTACTTC.

The V call is TRBV7-9, the J call TRBJ2-1, with 9 bases lining up with TRBD1. Germline values: CDR1 SEHNR, CDR2 FQNEAQ (reference sequence). The CDR3 length is 16 residues. The V and J ends lost 2 bases and 4 bases, in that order; junction bases with no gene match: 6. This chain's CDR3 is CASSLQQGARYNEQFF. In DNA, the CDR3 is TGTGCCAGCAGCTTACAACAGGGGGCGAGGTACAATGAGCAGTTCTTC.

This chain links TRBV6-5 with TRBJ2-7, with TRBD2 matching over 12 bases. The CDR3 totals 15 residues. J gave up 5 bases and V 4 bases, and 6 bases lay outside the gene matches. Germline V gene data show CDR1 as MNHEY and CDR2 as SVGAGI. The CDR3 DNA reads as TGTGCCAGCAGTTCGAAGACTAGCGGGAGAGACGAGCAGTACTTC. Protein product: CASSSKTSGRDEQYF.

The chain employs TRBV5-1 and TRBJ2-1; the match to TRBD2 covers 14 bases. Trimming at V came to 1 base and at J to 4 bases, leaving 4 bases not matched to a gene. The CDR3 spans 17 residues. Germline loops: CDR1 SGHRS, CDR2 YFSETQ. DNA for the CDR3: TGCGCCAGCAGCTTGACCGGGACTAGCGGGAGTTACAATGAGCAGTTCTTC. It codes for CASSLTGTSGSYNEQFF.

This clonotype came up a few times. CDR3 DNA: TGTGCCATCAGTGGACAGGGTTCCCACGAGCAGTACTTC. This gives the protein CAISGQGSHEQYF. This chain joins TRBV10-3 and TRBJ2-7; 7 nucleotides match TRBD1. V lost 4 bases and J lost 5; bases outside the gene matches: 5. The CDR3 loop spans 13 amino acids. Germline V gene sequence: CDR1 ENHRY, CDR2 SYGVKD.

Only a few counts were recorded for this clonotype. V and J are TRBV20-1 and TRBJ2-1; 8 nucleotides align to TRBD2. V lost 0 bases, J lost 4 bases, and 8 bases stayed unmatched. The CDR3 spans 16 residues. Germline loops: CDR1 DFQATT, CDR2 SNEGSKA (reference sequence). CDR3 loop: CSARDLDSGEYNEQFF. The CDR3 region has the DNA TGCAGTGCTAGAGATCTTGATAGCGGGGAGTACAATGAGCAGTTCTTC.

This clonotype was picked up a small number of times. This chain uses TRBV2 with TRBJ1-5, with D perhaps TRBD1 (5 bases). This CDR3 is built from 15 residues. The germline V and J ends were trimmed by 4 bases and 1 base, with 11 bases remaining between them. Germline values: CDR1 SNHLY, CDR2 FYNNEI. CDR3: CASSGAGVSNQPQHF. The CDR3 DNA sequence: TGTGCCAGCAGTGGGGCGGGGGTGAGCAATCAGCCCCAGCATTTT.

The V call is TRBV28, the J call TRBJ2-1, with D uncertain. The germline V gene has CDR1 MDHEN and CDR2 SYDVKM. V dropped 5 bases and J dropped 6 bases, with 17 bases sitting between them. The CDR3 covers 15 residues. The CDR3 region has the DNA TGTGCCAGCAGTGACCTGGTCGCCCGGCCCAATGAGCAGTTCTTC. Translating gives CASSDLVARPNEQFF.

This clonotype was counted only a few times. The chain carries TRBV4-1 and TRBJ1-2; 8 bases are a match to TRBD1. V lost 4 bases and J lost 8; bases outside the gene matches: 9. Germline CDR1 MGHRA, CDR2 YSYEKL. CDR3 length equals 14 residues. CDR3 coding DNA: TGCGCCAGCAGCCTACAACCGGGACAGGAGGGCTACACCTTC. Its protein product is CASSLQPGQEGYTF.

This clonotype was detected a few times. The rearrangement links TRBV7-2 to TRBJ2-2; the D is unclear. Germline CDR1 and CDR2: SGHTA and FQGNSA. Trimming cost V 7 bases and J 4 bases, with 19 bases left between them. The CDR3 spans 16 residues. The CDR3 DNA sequence: TGTGCCAGCAAGCTTGAGTTGGTGGCAAGCACCGGGGAGCTGTTTTTT. Translating it yields CASKLELVASTGELFF.

V is TRBV20-1 and J is TRBJ1-2, with 8 bases fitting TRBD1. V lost 5 bases and J lost 4; bases outside the gene matches: 6. The CDR3 is made up of 13 amino acids. The germline CDR1 and CDR2 sequences are DFQATT and SNEGSKA (reference sequence). CDR3 in DNA: TGCAGTGCTCCCCTGGACAGGGTCTATGGCTACACCTTC. Its protein product is CSAPLDRVYGYTF.

This chain uses TRBV20-1 with TRBJ2-5, with TRBD2 matching over 8 bases. The V gene end was trimmed by 2 bases and the J gene end by 4 bases; junction bases not matched to a gene: 12. Germline assignment: CDR1 DFQATT and CDR2 SNEGSKA (reference sequence). The length of the CDR3 is 16 residues. CDR3 loop: CSARRTSQREVETQYF. As DNA, the CDR3 is TGCAGTGCTAGAAGGACTAGCCAGAGGGAGGTAGAGACCCAGTACTTC.

The chain carries TRBV12-3 or TRBV12-4 and TRBJ1-2; no definite D call. Trimming pared 1 base from V and 8 bases from J, leaving 11 bases between. The CDR3 consists of 13 residues. CDR3 nucleotide sequence: TGTGCCAGCAGTTTAGTTGACAAAAAAGGCTACACCTTC. Protein sequence: CASSLVDKKGYTF.

V is TRBV5-1 and J is TRBJ2-5; 11 bases map to TRBD2. This CDR3 has 15 residues. The V and J ends lost 4 bases and 6 bases, in that order; junction bases with no gene match: 8. CDR1 and CDR2 (germline): SGHRS, YFSETQ. The CDR3 DNA is TGCGCCAGCAGCCCGGTAGCGGGGGGGCCGAAGACCCAGTACTTC. Translating gives CASSPVAGGPKTQYF.

The table lists this clonotype with many counts. The chain is built from TRBV7-8 and TRBJ2-5; D perhaps matches TRBD2 (5 bases). Between the trimmed V and J ends, which lost 4 bases and 2 bases, there was a span of 8 bases. CDR1 and CDR2 from the germline V gene are SGHVS and FQNEAQ. There are 13 residues in the CDR3. CDR3: CASSYTRQETQYF. For the CDR3, the DNA is TGTGCCAGCAGCTACACTAGGCAAGAGACCCAGTACTTC.

Only a few counts were recorded for this clonotype. The genes are TRBV6-2 or TRBV6-3 and TRBJ1-1; 10 bases map to TRBD1. J lost 3 bases, V lost 7 bases, and 11 bases had no gene match. The CDR3 has 16 residues. Germline CDR1 reads MNHEY; CDR2 reads SVGEGT. The CDR3 region is CASNQGDRGTYTEAFF. The CDR3 region has the DNA TGTGCCAGCAACCAGGGGGACAGGGGAACGTACACTGAAGCTTTCTTT.

This clonotype was detected only a few times. The chain uses TRBV4-2 and TRBJ2-5, with D possibly matching TRBD1 (5 bases). The germline gives CDR1 LGHNA, CDR2 YNFKEQ. This CDR3 is built from 16 residues. The V and J ends lost 0 bases and 2 bases respectively, with 13 bases between them. The CDR3 loop reads CASSQEGAGPQETQYF. The CDR3 region has the DNA TGTGCCAGCAGCCAAGAAGGGGCTGGACCGCAAGAGACCCAGTACTTC.

This clonotype was seen only a few times. This rearrangement joins TRBV20-1 to TRBJ1-2, with unresolved D. This CDR3 is 14 amino acids long. Trimming left V 1 base short and J 7 bases short, with 16 bases between. From germline, CDR1 is DFQATT and CDR2 SNEGSKA (reference sequence). CDR3 bases: TGCAGTGCTAGAGCCGTAGGGCAGGTTGGTGGCTACACCTTC. This encodes CSARAVGQVGGYTF.

The gene calls are TRBV4-1 and TRBJ2-7, with TRBD2 matching over 14 bases. The V segment lost 4 bases and the J segment 2 bases; nucleotides outside the gene matches: 10. The germline gives CDR1 MGHRA, CDR2 YSYEKL. The CDR3 runs to 18 residues. Here the CDR3 reads CASSPAKGLAGATYEQYF. CDR3 sequence (DNA): TGCGCCAGCAGCCCCGCCAAGGGACTAGCGGGGGCAACCTACGAGCAGTACTTC.

Only a few counts were recorded for this clonotype. The genes are TRBV30 and TRBJ2-1, with 12 nucleotides matching TRBD2. Losses at the gene ends were 3 bases for V and 10 bases for J; bases not matched to a gene: 10. CDR3 length: 15 amino acids. Per germline, CDR1 GTSNPN and CDR2 SVGIG (reference sequence). CDR3 loop: CAWSRGLAGSDEQFF. In DNA, the CDR3 is TGTGCCTGGAGCCGCGGACTAGCGGGATCTGACGAGCAGTTCTTC.

This clonotype was found a few times. The V and J genes are TRBV7-6 and TRBJ1-1; TRBD1 is a possible D gene (6 bases). Between the trimmed V and J ends, which lost 6 bases and 1 base, there was a span of 12 bases. The CDR3 covers 14 residues. The germline V gene encodes CDR1 SGHVS and CDR2 FNYEAQ. DNA of the CDR3: TGTGCCAGCAGTTACAGGGAGGGGAACACTGAAGCTTTCTTT. Protein product: CASSYREGNTEAFF.

This chain joins TRBV6-1 and TRBJ2-7, with 8 bases lining up with TRBD2. CDR1 MNHNS and CDR2 SASEGT come from the germline V gene. CDR3 length: 15 amino acids. Trimming cost V 6 bases and J 1 base; bases outside gene matches: 8. The CDR3 region has the DNA TGTGCCAGCAGCAAGTTTAGCGGGGATTCCTACGAGCAGTACTTC. The encoded protein is CASSKFSGDSYEQYF.

This rearrangement joins TRBV12-3 or TRBV12-4 to TRBJ2-7, with a weak D call TRBD2 (5 bases). V was cut by 5 bases and J by 1 base, with 9 bases left in between. The CDR3 has 13 residues. This chain's CDR3 is CASSTDYSYEQYF. The CDR3, as DNA: TGTGCCAGCAGTACCGACTATTCCTACGAGCAGTACTTC.

In its sample, this clonotype was seen a few times. The chain joins TRBV27 to TRBJ2-2, with 10 bases fitting TRBD2. The CDR3 totals 16 residues. The ends lost 2 bases at V and 4 bases at J; junction bases unmatched: 4. CDR1 and CDR2 (germline): MNHEY, SMNVEV (reference sequence). DNA for the CDR3: TGTGCCAGCAGTTTACTAGCGGGAGAGGGCACCGGGGAGCTGTTTTTT. As protein: CASSLLAGEGTGELFF.

The V call is TRBV27, the J call TRBJ2-1; 9 bases are a match to TRBD2. The CDR3 length is 15 residues. V was pared by 4 bases and J by 6 bases, with 7 bases of the junction left unmatched. Germline assignment: CDR1 MNHEY and CDR2 SMNVEV (reference sequence). The CDR3 sequence: CASSWASGIVNEQFF. DNA for the CDR3: TGTGCCAGCAGTTGGGCTAGCGGGATTGTCAATGAGCAGTTCTTC.

Only a few counts were recorded for this clonotype. The gene calls are TRBV30 and TRBJ1-2, with 9 bases aligning to TRBD1. Germline V gene lookup returns CDR1 GTSNPN and CDR2 SVGIG (reference sequence). The CDR3 covers 15 residues. Trimming cost V 2 bases and J 3 bases; bases outside gene matches: 7. The CDR3 nucleotides read TGTGCCTGGAGTATCGGGACAGGGCATCACTATGGCTACACCTTC. Amino acid sequence: CAWSIGTGHHYGYTF.

This chain connects TRBV27 to TRBJ2-1, with 10 bases aligning to TRBD2. The germline V gene has CDR1 MNHEY and CDR2 SMNVEV (reference sequence). The V and J ends lost 6 bases and 7 bases, in that order; junction bases with no gene match: 15. CDR3 length: 17 residues. CDR3 sequence (DNA): TGTGCCAGCAGCCAAAAACCACTAGCGGGAAGCCCGAATGAGCAGTTCTTC. Translation: CASSQKPLAGSPNEQFF.